The 18 T cell receptor beta chains presented below share a single source sample, sequenced in a study of blood T cell repertoires in COVID-19. TCRdb keeps only in-frame clones here, not all; method: immunoSEQ multiplex PCR. The sample lists about 80,000 clones, approximately 82% occurring once. The sample was peripheral blood. Every receptor here comes from a human donor in a cohort sampled during active COVID-19.

In its sample, this clone was seen a few times. The chain links TRBV28 to TRBJ1-2, with D hard to call. The CDR3 runs to 12 residues. CDR1 MDHEN and CDR2 SYDVKM come from the germline V gene. V was shortened by 7 bases and J by 4 bases, with 10 bases between the two germline ends. The CDR3 protein is CASKPPGYGYTF. The DNA for the CDR3 is TGTGCCAGCAAACCCCCGGGCTATGGCTACACCTTC.

J is TRBJ1-5 and V is TRBV28, with D possibly TRBD1 on 5 matching bases. The CDR3 sequence is 14 residues long. Germline CDR1 reads MDHEN; CDR2 reads SYDVKM. Trimming cost V 7 bases and J 2 bases, with 12 bases left between them. CDR3 in DNA: TGTGCCAGCACCCCATGGGGGGGCAATCAGCCCCAGCATTTT. It translates to CASTPWGGNQPQHF.

The CDR3 DNA reads as TGTGCCAGCAGCCAAGTGCACAGGGGGAGCTCCTATAATTCACCCCTCCACTTT. The encoded protein is CASSQVHRGSSYNSPLHF. The rearrangement links TRBV14 to TRBJ1-6; 8 bases align to TRBD1. The V gene end was trimmed by 1 base and the J gene end by 0 bases; junction bases not matched to a gene: 5. Germline V gives CDR1 SGHDN, CDR2 FVKESK. CDR3 length: 18 residues. The complete variable domain, with remaining parts taken from reference TRBV14 and TRBJ1-6, reads EAGVTQFPSHSVIEKGQTVTLRCDPISGHDNLYWYRRVMGKEIKFLLHFVKESKQDESGMPNNRFLAERTGGTYSTLKVQPAELEDSGVYFCASSQVHRGSSYNSPLHFGNGTRLTVT.

CDR3 nucleotide sequence: TGTGCCAGCAGCCAAGATATTAACAGGGGGGCCTACAATGAGCAGTTCTTC. It specifies CASSQDINRGAYNEQFF. This sequence joins TRBV14 and TRBJ2-1; 8 bases map to TRBD1. The ends lost 0 bases at V and 2 bases at J; junction bases unmatched: 6. The CDR3 has 17 residues. The germline CDR1 and CDR2 sequences are SGHDN and FVKESK.

The chain is built from TRBV7-2 and TRBJ2-1; 16 nucleotides align to TRBD2. Germline V gene sequence: CDR1 SGHTA, CDR2 FQGNSA. CDR3 length equals 17 residues. Trimming took 5 bases from V and 6 from J; bases not matched to a gene: 7. The CDR3: CASSPPGLAGGSNEQFF. The DNA of the CDR3 is TGTGCCAGCAGCCCCCCGGGACTAGCGGGAGGGTCCAATGAGCAGTTCTTC.

The chain recombines TRBV29-1 with TRBJ1-4; D perhaps matches TRBD1 (6 bases). This CDR3 has 15 amino acids. V was clipped by 6 bases and J by 8 bases, with 22 bases between them. Germline assignment: CDR1 SQVTM and CDR2 ANQGSEA. The DNA of the CDR3 is TGCAGCGTGGAGCCCCAGGGGTCACGCGGAGAAAAACTGTTTTTT. Translation gives CSVEPQGSRGEKLFF.

The chain recombines TRBV5-4 with TRBJ2-5, with TRBD2 matching over 9 bases. V lost 1 base and J lost 1; bases outside the gene matches: 2. The germline V gene encodes CDR1 SGHNT and CDR2 YYREEE (reference sequence). The CDR3 contains 15 residues. The CDR3 region has the DNA TGTGCCAGCAGCTTGTTACTAGCGGGCCAAGAGACCCAGTACTTC. Translating it yields CASSLLLAGQETQYF. Looking up the rest from reference TRBV5-4 and TRBJ2-5 gives the full variable domain: ETGVTQSPTHLIKTRGQQVTLRCSSQSGHNTVSWYQQALGQGPQFIFQYYREEENGRGNFPPRFSGLQFPNYSSELNVNALELDDSALYLCASSLLLAGQETQYFGPGTRLLVL.

The V call is TRBV28, the J call TRBJ1-4; 7 nucleotides line up with TRBD1. The CDR3 is 13 residues long. Looked up from germline, CDR1 is MDHEN and CDR2 is SYDVKM. V lost 4 bases, J lost 17 bases, and 13 bases stayed unmatched. CDR3 nucleotides: TGTGCCAGCAGTTCCATTGTCCGGGACAGCAGTTTTTTT. This encodes CASSSIVRDSSFF.

The chain uses TRBV5-1 and TRBJ2-3, with a possible D match to TRBD2 (6 bases). This CDR3 has 15 amino acids. The germline V gene has CDR1 SGHRS and CDR2 YFSETQ. Deletions cut 4 bases from V and 3 bases from J, with 15 bases between. The CDR3 DNA sequence: TGCGCCAGCAGCGGAGGGCGCGTTGGTACAGATACGCAGTATTTT. This sequence encodes CASSGGRVGTDTQYF.

The chain carries TRBV28 and TRBJ2-1; 7 bases are shared with TRBD2. The V and J ends lost 4 bases and 4 bases, in that order; junction bases with no gene match: 7. The germline V gene encodes CDR1 MDHEN and CDR2 SYDVKM. The length of the CDR3 is 15 residues. CDR3 sequence reads: CASSSHRTSYNEQFF. The CDR3, as DNA: TGTGCCAGCAGTTCCCACCGGACTAGTTACAATGAGCAGTTCTTC.

The rearrangement joins TRBV6-5 to TRBJ1-6, with no clear D. The CDR3 is made up of 13 amino acids. The V end was cut by 3 bases, the J end by 5 bases, with 5 bases between. The germline V gene encodes CDR1 MNHEY and CDR2 SVGAGI. CDR3 DNA sequence: TGTGCCAGCAGTTATCGGGATAATTCACCCCTCCACTTT. The encoded protein is CASSYRDNSPLHF.

CDR3 sequence (DNA): TGTGCCAGCAGCCAACTACTTACGGGGGGCCAGGTCACAGATACGCAGTATTTT. This gives the protein CASSQLLTGGQVTDTQYF. V usage is TRBV14 and J usage is TRBJ2-3; D might be TRBD2 (7 bases). The V and J ends lost 2 bases and 2 bases respectively, with 20 bases between them. The CDR3 consists of 18 residues. Germline values: CDR1 SGHDN, CDR2 FVKESK.

The chain has TRBV20-1 and TRBJ2-7, with TRBD1 identical over 7 bases. This CDR3 contains 11 residues. Germline loops: CDR1 DFQATT, CDR2 SNEGSKA (reference sequence). The trim removed 5 bases at V and 6 bases at J, leaving 4 bases unmatched. For the CDR3, the DNA is TGCAGTGCTCCGACAGGGCGCGAGCAGTACTTC. Its protein product is CSAPTGREQYF.

The rearrangement joins TRBV2 to TRBJ2-3, with D possibly matching TRBD2 (5 bases). This CDR3 contains 14 residues. V was trimmed by 6 bases and J by 0 bases, leaving 10 bases between them. Germline loops: CDR1 SNHLY, CDR2 FYNNEI. Here the CDR3 reads CASRARASTDTQYF. CDR3 DNA sequence: TGTGCCAGCAGGGCGCGGGCTAGCACAGATACGCAGTATTTT.

The genes are TRBV7-9 and TRBJ1-1; D not resolved. Germline V gives CDR1 SEHNR, CDR2 FQNEAQ (reference sequence). V was shortened by 2 bases and J by 4 bases, with 8 bases between the two germline ends. The CDR3 runs to 13 residues. The CDR3 reads CASSLRPGTEAFF. CDR3 DNA: TGTGCCAGCAGCTTAAGACCGGGCACTGAAGCTTTCTTT.

The chain joins TRBV24-1 to TRBJ2-1; 10 bases are a match to TRBD2. The CDR3 spans 15 residues. V dropped 3 bases and J dropped 8; count of bases not matched to a gene: 6. In germline, CDR1 is KGHDR, CDR2 SFDVKD. The CDR3 loop is CATSDVGTSEYEQFF. CDR3 nucleotides: TGTGCCACCAGTGATGTTGGGACTAGCGAGTATGAGCAGTTCTTC.

The chain is built from TRBV28 and TRBJ2-1; no clear D. The CDR3 loop spans 12 amino acids. V was cut by 4 bases and J by 9 bases, with 10 bases left in between. Germline V CDR1 and CDR2: MDHEN, SYDVKM. The CDR3 protein is CASSSAWPEQFF. DNA for the CDR3: TGTGCCAGCAGTTCCGCCTGGCCTGAGCAGTTCTTC.

The CDR3 coding sequence is TGTGCAAGTCGCTTAAGAATCAGGGTGACAGAGACCCAGTACTTC. Translation gives CASRLRIRVTETQYF. This chain uses TRBV12-2 with TRBJ2-5; the D call in the table, TRBD1, was not verified against the DNA. TRBV12-2 is a listed pseudogene. This CDR3 region has 15 residues.